The rows below give T cell receptor beta chains drawn from one sample of a study of identical twins. TCRdb recomputed calls from the 5' RACE reads with MiXCR, one row per CDR3 protein. The sample lists hundreds of thousands of distinct CDR3 sequences; 6.5% to 9% were seen once. These sequences were also reported in another study, on yellow fever vaccine responses in identical twins.

Sequencing was done on a sample of CD8+ T cells sorted from blood. Receptors originate from a woman under 30 in good health. The CDR3 runs from the conserved cysteine through the conserved F or W. D genes are given only for firm matches. Clone size, where shown, is once, few, many, or a class for clones that have expanded.

size	D	length	V	J	CDR3	DNA
few	NA	16	TRBV10-3	TRBJ2-1	CAISESLGEKENEQFF	TGTGCCATCAGTGAGTCGTTGGGGGAGAAGGAGAATGAGCAGTTCTTC
many	NA	19	TRBV4-1	TRBJ1-5	CASSQDGSGRGFMDQPQHF	TGCGCCAGCAGCCAAGATGGTTCGGGCAGGGGCTTCATGGACCAGCCCCAGCATTTT
few	NA	15	TRBV7-9	TRBJ2-2	CASSSGPDDTGELFF	TGTGCCAGCAGCTCGGGTCCGGACGACACCGGGGAGCTGTTTTTT
few	NA	14	TRBV2	TRBJ1-5	CASRDAGVSQPQHF	TGTGCCAGCAGGGACGCAGGGGTTAGTCAGCCCCAGCATTTT
few	NA	17	TRBV5-1	TRBJ2-5	CASSLAYSEKYQETQYF	TGCGCCAGCAGCTTGGCCTACAGTGAGAAGTACCAAGAGACCCAGTACTTC
NA	NA	11	TRBV6-1	TRBJ1-2	CASSEEYGYTF	TGTGCCAGCAGTGAAGAGTATGGCTACACCTTC
many	TRBD1	14	TRBV19	TRBJ2-7	CASSIGQGADEQYF	TGTGCCAGTAGTATAGGGCAGGGGGCGGACGAGCAGTACTTC
NA	TRBD2	14	TRBV28	TRBJ2-1	CASSIAGEGGEQFF	TGTGCCAGCAGCATAGCGGGAGAGGGGGGGGAGCAGTTCTTC
many	NA	13	TRBV12-3/TRBV12-4	TRBJ1-1	CASSFNRETEAFF	TGTGCCAGCAGTTTCAACAGGGAAACTGAAGCTTTCTTT
few	TRBD2	13	TRBV7-3	TRBJ2-1	CASSEGLAGKQFF	TGTGCCAGCAGCGAAGGACTAGCGGGCAAGCAGTTCTTC
NA	TRBD2	18	TRBV7-2	TRBJ2-3	CASSGGVSVAGGADTQYF	TGTGCCAGCAGCGGAGGTGTGTCGGTAGCGGGAGGGGCAGATACGCAGTATTTT
few	NA	17	TRBV2	TRBJ2-2	CASSGNPDSINTGELFF	TGTGCCAGCAGTGGCAACCCTGACTCGATCAACACCGGGGAGCTGTTTTTT
few	NA	15	TRBV27	TRBJ2-1	CASSLTVSPYNEQFF	TGTGCCAGCAGTTTAACAGTGTCCCCCTACAATGAGCAGTTCTTC
NA	NA	14	TRBV12-3/TRBV12-4	TRBJ2-1	CASSLVVSYNEQFF	TGTGCCAGCAGTTTAGTTGTCTCCTACAATGAGCAGTTCTTC
NA	TRBD2	16	TRBV6-4	TRBJ2-6	CASSPGLGTGANVLTF	TGTGCCAGTTCCCCGGGACTAGGTACTGGGGCCAACGTCCTGACTTTC
many	TRBD2	16	TRBV4-2	TRBJ2-3	CASSFKLAGEVDTQYF	TGTGCCAGCAGCTTTAAACTAGCGGGAGAGGTAGATACGCAGTATTTT
many	NA	14	TRBV3-1	TRBJ2-1	CASSRAGAYNEQFF	TGTGCCAGCAGCCGAGCGGGCGCCTACAATGAGCAGTTCTTC
few	NA	16	TRBV7-9	TRBJ2-3	CASSLASGGYTDTQYF	TGTGCCAGCAGCTTAGCTAGCGGAGGCTACACAGATACGCAGTATTTT
few	TRBD2	15	TRBV9	TRBJ2-1	CASSVAAGVGNEQFF	TGTGCCAGCAGCGTAGCGGCGGGAGTTGGCAATGAGCAGTTCTTC
NA	NA	14	TRBV7-9	TRBJ1-1	CASSLLGPNTEAFF	TGTGCCAGCAGCTTGTTGGGGCCGAACACTGAAGCTTTCTTT
few	NA	15	TRBV5-5	TRBJ1-3	CASSLVWTTGNTIYF	TGTGCCAGCAGCTTGGTCTGGACTACGGGAAACACCATATATTTT
NA	NA	12	TRBV20-1	TRBJ2-1	CSARVSRNEQFF	TGCAGTGCTAGAGTTAGCCGCAATGAGCAGTTCTTC
many	NA	14	TRBV12-3/TRBV12-4	TRBJ2-5	CASSLGGNQETQYF	TGTGCCAGCAGTTTAGGCGGCAACCAAGAGACCCAGTACTTC